This is a list of T cell receptor beta chains from one sample in a study of shared clonotypes between healthy human individuals. TCRdb's copy holds only in-frame clones and misses some; the assay was immunoSEQ multiplex PCR. The sample lists more than 2 million clones, over 85% seen once, with 0.13% in the top ten. Sample: naive CD4+ T cells sorted from blood. The receptors were sampled from a man aged 18 to 30 in good health. Both conserved end residues are part of each CDR3. D genes are given only for firm matches. Some rows have no size entry. The others give once, few or many, or a class for an expanded clone.

cdr3_nt cdr3_aa j_call v_call clone_size d_call
TGTGCCAGCAGTTACTCACCGGGGACTAATGAAAAACTGTTTTTT CASSYSPGTNEKLFF TRBJ1-4 TRBV6-5 - -
TGTGCCAGCTCACCACTTCGGACGGAACTCACTGAAGCTTTCTTT CASSPLRTELTEAFF TRBJ1-1 TRBV18 - -
TGTGCCAGCAGTTTATTAGGGGGTAATCAGCCCCAGCATTTT CASSLLGGNQPQHF TRBJ1-5 TRBV28 - -
TGTGCCAGCAGTGGCCTTGACAGGGGATCTAACTATGGCTACACCTTC CASSGLDRGSNYGYTF TRBJ1-2 TRBV28 - TRBD1
TGTGCCAGCAGCTTAAATGTAAATAGCAATCAGCCCCAGCATTTT CASSLNVNSNQPQHF TRBJ1-5 TRBV7-8 - -
TGTGCCAGTAGTATGGGACAGGCGGGGAATCAGCCCCAGCATTTT CASSMGQAGNQPQHF TRBJ1-5 TRBV19 - TRBD1
TGTGCCAGCAGTGTACGGGTGTCCTCCTACAATGAGCAGTTCTTC CASSVRVSSYNEQFF TRBJ2-1 TRBV2 - -
TGCGCCAGCAGCCAAGATGACAGGGACTATGGCTACACCTTC CASSQDDRDYGYTF TRBJ1-2 TRBV4-1 - TRBD1
TGTGCCAGCAGCTTAGGGGGGGTAGGGCAGTACTTC CASSLGGVGQYF TRBJ2-7 TRBV7-2 - -
TGTGCCATCAGTGCCCCACAGGTGAACACTGAAGCTTTCTTT CAISAPQVNTEAFF TRBJ1-1 TRBV10-3 - -
TGTGCCAGCAGCCGATTAATAACAACTAATGAAAAACTGTTTTTT CASSRLITTNEKLFF TRBJ1-4 TRBV6-1 - -
TGTGCCATCACCTTGGGGGGGGGAAATGAGCAGTTCTTC CAITLGGGNEQFF TRBJ2-1 TRBV10-3 - TRBD2
TGTGCCAGCTCCCCAGGGGACCCGCATGAAAAACTGTTTTTT CASSPGDPHEKLFF TRBJ1-4 TRBV18 - -
TGTGCCAGCAGCCAAGATCTTACGAATTACGAGCAGTACTTC CASSQDLTNYEQYF TRBJ2-7 TRBV4-2 - -
TGTGCCAGCAGCTTAGCGAGTGTTAGAGAGACCCAGTACTTC CASSLASVRETQYF TRBJ2-5 TRBV7-2 - -
TGTGCCAGCAGTACAGGGACCTTCCCACAGTACTTC CASSTGTFPQYF TRBJ2-7 TRBV6-1 - -
TGCGCCAGCAGCTTGGAGAGGGCGGGGGATACGCAGTATTTT CASSLERAGDTQYF TRBJ2-3 TRBV5-1 - -
TGTGCCATCAGGGGGACAGGGGGCAATTCGGATACGCAGTATTTT CAIRGTGGNSDTQYF TRBJ2-3 TRBV10-3 - TRBD1
TGTGCCACCAGCAGAGATAGGAGGACAGGGGGAGCCTACGAGCAGTACTTC CATSRDRRTGGAYEQYF TRBJ2-7 TRBV15 - TRBD1
TGTGCCTCGACACTAGTAACAGATACGCAGTATTTT CASTLVTDTQYF TRBJ2-3 TRBV30 - -
TGTGCCAGCACATGGGCTTCGAACACTGAAGCTTTCTTT CASTWASNTEAFF TRBJ1-1 TRBV6-5 - -
TGTGCCAGCTCACCACCTGGAAACACCATATATTTT CASSPPGNTIYF TRBJ1-3 TRBV18 - -
TGTGCCAGCAGCGTAAGTGGGGACTACAATGAGCAGTTCTTC CASSVSGDYNEQFF TRBJ2-1 TRBV9 - -
TGTGCCAGCAGTTCGTCTAGCTACAATGAGCAGTTCTTC CASSSSSYNEQFF TRBJ2-1 TRBV27 - -
TGTGCCAGCAGTGAATCTGGAAATAGCAATCAGCCCCAGCATTTT CASSESGNSNQPQHF TRBJ1-5 TRBV6-1 - -
TGTGCCAGCAGCTACGGCGGACAGGGCTTAGGTGGCTACACCTTC CASSYGGQGLGGYTF TRBJ1-2 TRBV6-5 - TRBD1
TGTGCCAGCAGCTTAGGGGCCAGAGAAGCCCAGCATTTT CASSLGAREAQHF TRBJ1-5 TRBV7-2 - -
TGCGCCAGCAGCTTAACAGGGACAGAGACCCAGTACTTC CASSLTGTETQYF TRBJ2-5 TRBV5-1 - -
TGTGCCAGAAGCGGGACAGCAATTGGAAACACCATATATTTT CARSGTAIGNTIYF TRBJ1-3 TRBV5-3 - TRBD1
TGTGCCAGCTCACCCTTAATGTCAGGGGGGAACACTGAAGCTTTCTTT CASSPLMSGGNTEAFF TRBJ1-1 TRBV18 - TRBD1
TGTGCCAGCAGCTTGGGACTAGCGAAACGCACAGATACGCAGTATTTT CASSLGLAKRTDTQYF TRBJ2-3 TRBV5-4 - TRBD2
TGTGCCAGAAGCGGGACAGGGGCAACCAATCAGCCCCAGCATTTT CARSGTGATNQPQHF TRBJ1-5 TRBV5-3 once TRBD1
TGTGCCAGCAGCTCGACTGGACGTCAAAACACCGGGGAGCTGTTTTTT CASSSTGRQNTGELFF TRBJ2-2 TRBV5-4 - -
TGTGCCAGCAGTTTAATTGGGCAGGGGTACATTCAGTACTTC CASSLIGQGYIQYF TRBJ2-4 TRBV28 - -
TGCGCCAGCAGCTTAGACGGCCTGGGTTCACCCCTCCACTTT CASSLDGLGSPLHF TRBJ1-6 TRBV5-1 - -
TGTGCCAGCAGCCCACCGGGGGGGTCGAATCAGCCCCAGCATTTT CASSPPGGSNQPQHF TRBJ1-5 TRBV7-9 - -
TGCGCCAGCAGCCGTCTAGGGGGCGGCGATACGCAGTATTTT CASSRLGGGDTQYF TRBJ2-3 TRBV4-1 - TRBD1
TGTGCCAGCAGCTTACTAGTGGCAGATACGCAGTATTTT CASSLLVADTQYF TRBJ2-3 TRBV5-6 once -
TGTGCCAGCAGGACTAGCGGATACAATGAGCAGTTCTTC CASRTSGYNEQFF TRBJ2-1 TRBV6-1 - TRBD2
TGTGCCATCAGCCCTGGACTAGCGGGAGCCAATGAGCAGTTCTTC CAISPGLAGANEQFF TRBJ2-1 TRBV10-3 - TRBD2
TGTGCCAGCAAGGTAGTAGCGAAGGGCAACTACAATGAGCAGTTCTTC CASKVVAKGNYNEQFF TRBJ2-1 TRBV2 - -
TGTGCCAGTAGTATCAGGGGATTGGGGGCTGAGCAGTTCTTC CASSIRGLGAEQFF TRBJ2-1 TRBV19 - -
TGTGCCTGGAGTTTCGGCCTTAGCACAGATACGCAGTATTTT CAWSFGLSTDTQYF TRBJ2-3 TRBV30 once -
TGTGCCTGGCGCCGGACAGGGCGCACCGGGGAGCTGTTTTTT CAWRRTGRTGELFF TRBJ2-2 TRBV30 - TRBD1
TGTGCCAGCAGTTTGGCGCCCCGCTATGGCTACACCTTC CASSLAPRYGYTF TRBJ1-2 TRBV27 - -
TGTGCCAGCAGTTACTCCCGTTCGGGAACTCAGCCCCAGCATTTT CASSYSRSGTQPQHF TRBJ1-5 TRBV6-5 - -
TGTGCCAGCAGTTCCCGGGTCAGGATGAATGAAAAACTGTTTTTT CASSSRVRMNEKLFF TRBJ1-4 TRBV6-5 - -
TGTGCCAGCAGCCCGACAGGGGGTAACTATGGCTACACCTTC CASSPTGGNYGYTF TRBJ1-2 TRBV7-2 few TRBD1
TGTGCCAGCAGTACCATCGGACAGGGAAGGGATACGCAGTATTTT CASSTIGQGRDTQYF TRBJ2-3 TRBV6-5 few TRBD1
TGTGCCAGCAGCTTAGAAGGTAGCGCCACAGATACGCAGTATTTT CASSLEGSATDTQYF TRBJ2-3 TRBV7-2 - -